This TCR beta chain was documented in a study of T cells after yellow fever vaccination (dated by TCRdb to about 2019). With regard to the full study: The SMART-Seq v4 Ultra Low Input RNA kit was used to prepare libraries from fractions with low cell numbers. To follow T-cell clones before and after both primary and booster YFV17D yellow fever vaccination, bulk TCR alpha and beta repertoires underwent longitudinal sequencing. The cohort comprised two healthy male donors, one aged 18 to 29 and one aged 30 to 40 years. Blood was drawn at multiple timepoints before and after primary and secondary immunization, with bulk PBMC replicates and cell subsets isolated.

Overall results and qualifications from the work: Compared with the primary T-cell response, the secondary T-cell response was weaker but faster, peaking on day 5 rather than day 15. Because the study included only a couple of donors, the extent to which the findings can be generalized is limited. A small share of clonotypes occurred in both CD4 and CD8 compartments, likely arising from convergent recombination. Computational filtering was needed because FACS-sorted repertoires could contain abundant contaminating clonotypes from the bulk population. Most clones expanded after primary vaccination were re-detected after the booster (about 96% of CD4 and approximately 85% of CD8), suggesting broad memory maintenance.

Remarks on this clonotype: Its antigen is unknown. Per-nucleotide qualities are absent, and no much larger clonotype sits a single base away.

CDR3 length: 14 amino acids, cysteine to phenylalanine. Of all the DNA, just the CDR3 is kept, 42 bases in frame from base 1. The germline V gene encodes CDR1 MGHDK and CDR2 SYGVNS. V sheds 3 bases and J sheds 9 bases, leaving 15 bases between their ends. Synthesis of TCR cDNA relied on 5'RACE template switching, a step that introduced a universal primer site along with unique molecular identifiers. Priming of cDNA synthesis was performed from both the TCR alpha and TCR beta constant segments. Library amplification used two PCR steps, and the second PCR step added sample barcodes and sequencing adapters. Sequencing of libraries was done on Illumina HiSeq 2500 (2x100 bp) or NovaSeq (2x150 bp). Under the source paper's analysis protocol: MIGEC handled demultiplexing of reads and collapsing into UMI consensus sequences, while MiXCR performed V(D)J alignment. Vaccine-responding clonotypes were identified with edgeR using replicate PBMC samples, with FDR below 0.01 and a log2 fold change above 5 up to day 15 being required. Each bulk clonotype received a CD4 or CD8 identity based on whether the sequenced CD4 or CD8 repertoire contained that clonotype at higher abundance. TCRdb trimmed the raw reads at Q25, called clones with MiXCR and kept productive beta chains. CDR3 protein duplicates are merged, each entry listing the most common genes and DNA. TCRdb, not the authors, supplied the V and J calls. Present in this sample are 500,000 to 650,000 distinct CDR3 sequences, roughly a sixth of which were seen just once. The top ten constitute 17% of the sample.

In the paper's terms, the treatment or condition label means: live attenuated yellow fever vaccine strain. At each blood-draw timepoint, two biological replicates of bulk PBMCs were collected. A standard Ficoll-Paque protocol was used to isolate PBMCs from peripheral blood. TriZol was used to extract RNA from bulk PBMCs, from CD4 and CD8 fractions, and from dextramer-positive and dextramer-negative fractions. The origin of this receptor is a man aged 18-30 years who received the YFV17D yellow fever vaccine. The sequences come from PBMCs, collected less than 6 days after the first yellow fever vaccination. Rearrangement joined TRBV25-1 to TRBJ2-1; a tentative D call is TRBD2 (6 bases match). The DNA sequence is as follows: TGTGCCAGCAGTGACTTACTCGGGGGTACTGAGCAGTTCTTC. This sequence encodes CASSDLLGGTEQFF.